The clone carrying this T cell receptor (beta chain) has a count of ten or more. Its target is unknown. The entry originates in a study of naive and memory T cell subsets. Regarding the study as a whole: Gini index rose across naive, CM, EM and EMRA in CD4 and CD8.

Both TRBC1 and TRBC2 were covered by a beta constant-region primer of two equimolar oligonucleotides. The cDNA 3' end received a ligated single-stranded oligonucleotide carrying the SP2 primer and a 12-nucleotide UMI. TCRdb fed the UMI-ligation and nested PCR reads into MiXCR, producing one record per CDR3 protein. The sample holds around 40,000 distinct CDR3 sequences, 10% to 15% seen once. The germline gives CDR1 SGHTA, CDR2 FQGNSA. The CDR3 totals 15 residues. After removal of 4 bases from V and 6 bases from J, the junction contained 5 bases not matched to a gene. This chain uses TRBV7-2 with TRBJ2-1; 11 bases align to TRBD2. Input material: effector memory CD4+ T cells from blood. Regarding subset: effector memory, CD45RA- CD27-. The TCR comes from a human donor in good health. Here the CDR3 DNA reads TGTGCCAGCAGCTCTGGACTAGCGGGTACCAATGAGCAGTTCTTC. This gives the protein CASSSGLAGTNEQFF.